This T cell receptor (beta chain) was retrieved from a study of blood T cell repertoires in COVID-19. Germline V CDR1 and CDR2: MNHEY, SVGAGI. This CDR3 is 15 amino acids long. The V and J ends lost 6 bases and 5 bases, in that order; junction bases with no gene match: 11. As handled by the study authors: Nucleated cell counts were estimated from reference gene primer amplification. Sequencing was performed with immunoSEQ multiplex PCR; in TCRdb, only in-frame clones are kept and a portion is missing. Clonal size and the V and J genes are those of that table, whereas D and trimming came from the DNA. The repertoire consists of 250,000 to 300,000 clones, with roughly 87% occurring once and the leading ten covering roughly 2.2%.

The chain uses TRBV6-5 and TRBJ2-7; 9 bases fit TRBD1. The receptor was isolated from a woman aged 45-60 years who had recovered from COVID-19. Sequenced: peripheral blood. The CDR3 region has the DNA TGTGCCAGCAGACCCACGGGACAGGGTGATAACGAGCAGTACTTC. Residues: CASRPTGQGDNEQYF.